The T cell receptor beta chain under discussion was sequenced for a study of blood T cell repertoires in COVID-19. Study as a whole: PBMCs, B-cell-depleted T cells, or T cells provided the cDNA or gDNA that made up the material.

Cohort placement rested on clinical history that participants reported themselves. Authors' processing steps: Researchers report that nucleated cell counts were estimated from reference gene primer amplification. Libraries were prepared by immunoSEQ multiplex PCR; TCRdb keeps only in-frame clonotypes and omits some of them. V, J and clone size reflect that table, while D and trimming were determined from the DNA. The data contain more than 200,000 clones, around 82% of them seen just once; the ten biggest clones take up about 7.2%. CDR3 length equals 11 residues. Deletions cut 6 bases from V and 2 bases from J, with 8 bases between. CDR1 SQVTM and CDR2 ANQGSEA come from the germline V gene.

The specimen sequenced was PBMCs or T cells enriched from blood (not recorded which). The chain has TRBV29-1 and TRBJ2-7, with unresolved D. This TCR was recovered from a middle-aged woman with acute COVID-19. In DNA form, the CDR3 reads TGCAGCGTCTCAAGAGCCTACGAGCAGTACTTC. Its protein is CSVSRAYEQYF.